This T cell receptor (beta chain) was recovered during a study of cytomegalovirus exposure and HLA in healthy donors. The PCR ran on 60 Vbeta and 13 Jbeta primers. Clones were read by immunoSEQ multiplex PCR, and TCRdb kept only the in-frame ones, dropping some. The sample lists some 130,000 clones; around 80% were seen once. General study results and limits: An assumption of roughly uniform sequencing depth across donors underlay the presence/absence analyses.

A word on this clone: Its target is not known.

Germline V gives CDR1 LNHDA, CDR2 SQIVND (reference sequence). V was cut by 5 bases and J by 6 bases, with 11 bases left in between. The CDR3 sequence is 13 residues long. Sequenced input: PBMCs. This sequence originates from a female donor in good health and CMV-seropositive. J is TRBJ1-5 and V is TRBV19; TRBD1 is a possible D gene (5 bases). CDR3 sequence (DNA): TGTGCCAGTAGTGCAGGGTTAGGTCAGCCCCAGCATTTT. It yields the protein CASSAGLGQPQHF.